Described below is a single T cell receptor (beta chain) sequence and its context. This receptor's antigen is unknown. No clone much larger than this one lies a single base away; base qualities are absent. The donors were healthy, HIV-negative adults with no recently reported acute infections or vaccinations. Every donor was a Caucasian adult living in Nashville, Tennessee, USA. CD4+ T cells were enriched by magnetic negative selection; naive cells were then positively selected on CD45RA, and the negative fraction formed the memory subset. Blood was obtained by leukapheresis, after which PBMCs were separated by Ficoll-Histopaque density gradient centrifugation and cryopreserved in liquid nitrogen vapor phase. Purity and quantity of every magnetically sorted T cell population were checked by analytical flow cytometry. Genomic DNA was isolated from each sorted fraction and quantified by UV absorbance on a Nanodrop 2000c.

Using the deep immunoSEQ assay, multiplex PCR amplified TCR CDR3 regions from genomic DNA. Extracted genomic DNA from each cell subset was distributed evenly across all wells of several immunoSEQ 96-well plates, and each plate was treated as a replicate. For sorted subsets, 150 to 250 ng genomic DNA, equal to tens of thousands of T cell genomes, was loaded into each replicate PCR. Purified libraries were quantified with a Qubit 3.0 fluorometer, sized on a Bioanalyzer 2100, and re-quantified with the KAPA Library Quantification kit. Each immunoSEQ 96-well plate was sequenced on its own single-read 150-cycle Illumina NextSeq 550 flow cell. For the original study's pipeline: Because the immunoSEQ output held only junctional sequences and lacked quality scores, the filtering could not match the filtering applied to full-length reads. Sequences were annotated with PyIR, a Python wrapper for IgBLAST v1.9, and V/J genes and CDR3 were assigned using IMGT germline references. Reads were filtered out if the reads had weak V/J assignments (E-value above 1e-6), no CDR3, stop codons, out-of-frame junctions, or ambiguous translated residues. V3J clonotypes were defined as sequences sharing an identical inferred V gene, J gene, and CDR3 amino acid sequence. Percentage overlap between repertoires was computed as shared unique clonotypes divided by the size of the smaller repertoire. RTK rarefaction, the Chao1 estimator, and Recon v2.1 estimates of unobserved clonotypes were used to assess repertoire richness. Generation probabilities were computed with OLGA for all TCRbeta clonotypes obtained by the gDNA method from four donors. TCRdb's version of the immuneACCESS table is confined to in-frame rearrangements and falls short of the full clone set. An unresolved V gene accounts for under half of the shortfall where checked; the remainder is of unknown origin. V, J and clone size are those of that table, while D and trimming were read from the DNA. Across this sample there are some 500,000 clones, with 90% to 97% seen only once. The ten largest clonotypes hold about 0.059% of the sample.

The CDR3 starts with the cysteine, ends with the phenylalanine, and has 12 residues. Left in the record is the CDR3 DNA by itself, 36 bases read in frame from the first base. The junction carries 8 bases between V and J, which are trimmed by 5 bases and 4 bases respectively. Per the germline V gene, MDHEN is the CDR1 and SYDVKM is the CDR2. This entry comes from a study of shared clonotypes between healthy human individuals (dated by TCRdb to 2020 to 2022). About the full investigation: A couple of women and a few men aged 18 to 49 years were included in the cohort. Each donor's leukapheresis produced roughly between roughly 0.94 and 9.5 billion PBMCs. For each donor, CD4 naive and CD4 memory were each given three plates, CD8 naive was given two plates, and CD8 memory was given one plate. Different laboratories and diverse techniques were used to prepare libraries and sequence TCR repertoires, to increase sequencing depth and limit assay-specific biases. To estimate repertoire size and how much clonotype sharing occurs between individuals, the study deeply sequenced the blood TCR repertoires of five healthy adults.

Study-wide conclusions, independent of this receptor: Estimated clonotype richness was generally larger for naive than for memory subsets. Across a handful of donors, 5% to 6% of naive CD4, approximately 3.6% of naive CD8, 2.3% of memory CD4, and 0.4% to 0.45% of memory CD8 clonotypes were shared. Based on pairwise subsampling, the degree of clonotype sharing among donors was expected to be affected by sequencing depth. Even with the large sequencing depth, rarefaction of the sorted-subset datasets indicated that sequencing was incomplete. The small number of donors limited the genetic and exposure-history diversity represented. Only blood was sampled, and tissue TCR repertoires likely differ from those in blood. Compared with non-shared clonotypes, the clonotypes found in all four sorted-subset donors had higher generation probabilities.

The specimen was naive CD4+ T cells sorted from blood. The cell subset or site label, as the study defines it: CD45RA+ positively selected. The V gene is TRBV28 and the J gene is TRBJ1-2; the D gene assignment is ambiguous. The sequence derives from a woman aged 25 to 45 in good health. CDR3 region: CASSNDRYGYTF. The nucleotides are TGTGCCAGCAGTAACGACCGCTATGGCTACACCTTC.